This T cell receptor (beta chain) derives from a study of blood T cell repertoires in COVID-19 (dated by TCRdb to the early 2020s). Some background on the complete study: The collaborator samples originated in the United States, Italy and Spain and spanned the acute and convalescent phases of COVID-19. The prospective study material was composed of cDNA or gDNA derived from T cells, B-cell-depleted T cells, or PBMCs. Deeply sampled blood TCRbeta repertoires from subjects exposed to, actively infected with, or recovered from COVID-19 were included in the dataset. The repertoires were made available in a free public database intended to serve as a resource for research on the immune response to SARS-CoV-2. Samples were obtained from the ongoing ImmuneRACE study (first 160 participants) and from approximately 1,200 subjects provided by 6 global collaborators. Nearly every sample came with metadata listing a de-identified subject ID, COVID-19 status, age in years and sex. HLA class I and class II types, where available, came from metadata supplied by the sample provider rather than from assay-based typing.

Another Seattle source contributed samples from volunteer blood donors who had recovered from COVID-19. Whole blood was collected in K2EDTA tubes by collaborating institutions according to the institutions' own protocols. For TCRbeta analysis, collaborator samples were shipped as frozen whole blood, as isolated PBMCs, or as DNA extracted from either sample type. The CDR3 holds 15 amino acids from the cysteine to the phenylalanine. The DNA shown is the 45-base CDR3, in frame from base 1. Concerning this clone itself: The antigen it binds to is not known. No base quality information exists; no much larger clone differs at one position.

The paper as a whole reports these results and caveats: The quantity of clinical and demographic metadata differed by source and by participant and was supplied without curation.

TCRbeta CDR3 regions were amplified from genomic DNA by means of the immunoSEQ Assay, a bias-controlled multiplex PCR. Per the original workflow: Nucleated cell counts per sample were estimated from amplification of reference gene primers within the assay. To quantify the absolute abundance of each unique TCRbeta CDR3 rearrangement, sequence reads were collapsed and filtered. For each sample, productive Simpson clonality was calculated as the square root of Simpson's diversity index across productive rearrangements. In TCRdb, the immuneACCESS table is reduced to in-frame sequences with V and J assigned. These tables do not hold every clone; where another copy was compared, an unresolved V gene accounts for under half, and the others remain unexplained. Clonal size and the V and J genes are those of that table, whereas D and trimming came from the DNA. In this sample the table shows 250,000 or so clones, over 80% of which occur a single time. The ten largest clones take up more than 1.5% of the sample.

The origin of this receptor is a woman aged 40 to 50 who had recovered from COVID-19. The rearrangement combines TRBV21-1 with TRBJ1-2; TRBD1, the table's D call, was not compared with the DNA. TRBV21-1 is a known pseudogene. Specimen: peripheral blood. DNA sequence: TGTGCCAGCAGCCCGAGGGACACGGGCAACTATGGCTACACCTTC. Its coded protein is CASSPRDTGNYGYTF.